This T cell receptor (beta chain) was documented in a study of T cells after yellow fever vaccination. This clonotype was observed at least ten times. J lost 4 bases, V lost 5 bases, and 9 bases had no gene match. CDR1 is SEHNR and CDR2 is FQNEAQ in the germline V gene (reference sequence). This CDR3 has 15 amino acids. For TCR, cDNA came from 5'RACE template switching, which added a universal primer site and UMIs. TCRdb itself ran the 5' RACE reads through MiXCR, one entry per CDR3 protein. This sample yields around 340,000 distinct CDR3 sequences, of which about 9.5% are seen a single time; about 20% belongs to the top ten.

The clonotype was recovered from a man aged 18-30 years who received the YFV17D yellow fever vaccine. The chain employs TRBV7-9 and TRBJ1-2; 8 nucleotides match TRBD1. Sequenced material: PBMCs, taken on the day of the first yellow fever vaccination. CDR3 DNA: TGTGCCAGCAGCCCGACTTCAGGGGGCGTCTATGGCTACACCTTC. Residues: CASSPTSGGVYGYTF.